The 6 T cell receptor beta chains below come from one sample, sequenced in a study of CD8+ T cells in alopecia areata. cDNA serving as the sequencing template came from extracted, reverse transcribed RNA. This table comes from immunoSEQ multiplex PCR, and its TCRdb copy is limited to in-frame clones, with some not included. The sample records some 190,000 clones, roughly three fifths being singletons. Indicated treatment: oral pan-JAK inhibitor, 5-10 mg twice daily. The starting material was CD4+ T cells sorted from blood, obtained at week 4, from a patient treated with tofacitinib. The origin of the receptors is a human donor with alopecia areata.

This clone was counted between two and nine times. The chain has TRBV28 and TRBJ1-4; weak D call: TRBD1 (6 bases). From germline, CDR1 is MDHEN and CDR2 SYDVKM. Between the trimmed V and J ends, which lost 6 bases and 7 bases, there was a span of 9 bases. This CDR3 is built from 12 residues. For the CDR3, the DNA is TGTGCCAGCAGGGAAGGGGGTGAAAAACTGTTTTTT. Its protein is CASREGGEKLFF.

This sequence joins TRBV6-5 and TRBJ2-3, with a tentative D call TRBD1 (6 bases). CDR1 and CDR2 (germline): MNHEY, SVGAGI. V lost 6 bases, J lost 0 bases, and 13 bases lay in between. CDR3 length: 15 residues. Here the CDR3 DNA reads TGTGCCAGCAGAACTCAGGGGCGCAGCACAGATACGCAGTATTTT. This codes for CASRTQGRSTDTQYF.

The DNA of the CDR3 is TGCAGCGTTCCTAGGGGCAGCGATGTCTTTAACTATGGCTACACCTTC. It yields the protein CSVPRGSDVFNYGYTF. The genes are TRBV29-1 and TRBJ1-2; D possibly corresponds to TRBD1 (5 bases). The CDR3 totals 16 residues. Between the trimmed V and J ends, which lost 5 bases and 1 base, there was a span of 20 bases. Per germline, CDR1 SQVTM and CDR2 ANQGSEA.

Concerning this clone: In the same sample, other DNA sequences code for this CDR3. The V call is TRBV10-3, the J call TRBJ2-3; no definite D call. Trimming pared 2 bases from V and 6 bases from J, leaving 3 bases between. CDR1 and CDR2 (germline): ENHRY, SYGVKD. There are 11 residues in the CDR3. Here the CDR3 reads CAISERDTQYF. CDR3 nucleotide sequence: TGTGCCATCAGTGAGCGTGATACGCAGTATTTT.

Note on this clone: The junction differs from germline at one of its ends, possibly a read error. The chain carries TRBV20-1 and TRBJ2-7; possible D gene TRBD1, 6 bases. CDR1 and CDR2 from the germline V gene are DFQATT and SNEGSKA (reference sequence). The CDR3 spans 11 residues. The CDR3 DNA is TGCAGTGCGGGGGACAAGTCGAGGCGGGACTTC. Translated, it gives CSAGDKSRRDF.

The CDR3 loop is CARMTVMGTEAFF. CDR3 DNA sequence: TGTGCCAGGATGACAGTGATGGGGACTGAAGCTTTCTTT. This chain joins TRBV2 and TRBJ1-1, with D maybe TRBD1 (5 bases). CDR1 and CDR2 from the germline V gene are SNHLY and FYNNEI. The V gene lost 9 bases and the J gene lost 5 bases, with 16 bases spanning the gap. The CDR3 extends over 13 amino acids.